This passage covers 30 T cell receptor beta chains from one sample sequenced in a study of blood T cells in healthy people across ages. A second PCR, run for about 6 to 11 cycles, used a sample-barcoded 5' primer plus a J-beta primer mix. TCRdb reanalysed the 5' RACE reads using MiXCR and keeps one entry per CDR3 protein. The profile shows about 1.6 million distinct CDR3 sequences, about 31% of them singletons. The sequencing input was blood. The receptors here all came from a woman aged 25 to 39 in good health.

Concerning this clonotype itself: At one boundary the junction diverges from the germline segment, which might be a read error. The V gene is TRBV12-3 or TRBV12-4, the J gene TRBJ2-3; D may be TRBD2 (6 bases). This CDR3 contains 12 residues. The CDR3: CVSSPSGDTQYF. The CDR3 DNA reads TGTGTCAGCAGCCCGAGCGGGGATACGCAGTATTTT.

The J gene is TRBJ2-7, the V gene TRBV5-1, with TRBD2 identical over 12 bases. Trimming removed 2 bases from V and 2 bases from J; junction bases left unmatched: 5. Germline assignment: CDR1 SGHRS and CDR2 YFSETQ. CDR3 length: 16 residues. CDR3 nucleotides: TGCGCCAGCAGCTTACTAGCGGGAGGCCTCCCCTACGAGCAGTACTTC. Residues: CASSLLAGGLPYEQYF.

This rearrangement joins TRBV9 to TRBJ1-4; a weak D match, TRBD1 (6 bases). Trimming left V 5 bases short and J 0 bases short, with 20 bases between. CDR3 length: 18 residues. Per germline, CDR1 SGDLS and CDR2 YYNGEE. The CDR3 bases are TGTGCCAGCAGTGGAAGAACTGGGACATCCCCAACTAATGAAAAACTGTTTTTT. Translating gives CASSGRTGTSPTNEKLFF.

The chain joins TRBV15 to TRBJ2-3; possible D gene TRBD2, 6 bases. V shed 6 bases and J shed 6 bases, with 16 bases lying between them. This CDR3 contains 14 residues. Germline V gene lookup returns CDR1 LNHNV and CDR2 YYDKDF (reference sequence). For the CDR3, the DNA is TGTGCCACCAGTCGCCGGGACTCCGGGGATACGCAGTATTTT. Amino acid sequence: CATSRRDSGDTQYF.

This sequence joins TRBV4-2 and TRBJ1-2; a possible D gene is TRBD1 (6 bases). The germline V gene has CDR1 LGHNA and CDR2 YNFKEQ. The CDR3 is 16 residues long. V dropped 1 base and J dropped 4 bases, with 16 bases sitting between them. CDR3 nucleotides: TGTGCCAGCAGCCAAGTGGGGGACACCTTTCCCTATGGCTACACCTTC. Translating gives CASSQVGDTFPYGYTF.

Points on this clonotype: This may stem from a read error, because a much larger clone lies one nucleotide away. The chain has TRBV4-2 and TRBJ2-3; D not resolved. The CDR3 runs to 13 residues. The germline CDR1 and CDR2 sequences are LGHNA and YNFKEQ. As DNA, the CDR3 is TGTGCCAGCAGCCAAGAGGTCACAGATACGCGGTATTTT. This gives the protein CASSQEVTDTRYF.

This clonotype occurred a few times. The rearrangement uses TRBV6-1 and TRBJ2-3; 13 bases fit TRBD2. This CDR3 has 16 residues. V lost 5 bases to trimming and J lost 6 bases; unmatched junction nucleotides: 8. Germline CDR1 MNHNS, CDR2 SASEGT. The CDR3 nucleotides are TGTGCCAGCAGTCTTTGGACTAGCGGGAGATTGGATACGCAGTATTTT. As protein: CASSLWTSGRLDTQYF.

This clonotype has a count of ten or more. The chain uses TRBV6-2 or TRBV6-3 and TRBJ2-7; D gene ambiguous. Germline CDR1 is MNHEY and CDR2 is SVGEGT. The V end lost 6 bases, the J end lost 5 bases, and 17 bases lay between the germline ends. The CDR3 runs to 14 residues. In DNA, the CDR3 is TGTGCCAGCAGCCTTGCAGCCGCCGTGGACGAGCAGTACTTC. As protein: CASSLAAAVDEQYF.

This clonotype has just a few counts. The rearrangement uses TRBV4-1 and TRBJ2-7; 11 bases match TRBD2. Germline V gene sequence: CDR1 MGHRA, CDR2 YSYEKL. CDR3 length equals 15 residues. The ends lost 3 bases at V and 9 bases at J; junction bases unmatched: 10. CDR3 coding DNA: TGCGCCAGCAGCCAGACTACTAGCGGGGGCGACGGGCAGTACTTC. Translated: CASSQTTSGGDGQYF.

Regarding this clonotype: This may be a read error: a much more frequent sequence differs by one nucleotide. CDR3 protein: CSAAPQGLSGQYF. The CDR3 nucleotides read TGCAGTGCCGCGCCCCAGGGGCTCAGCGGGCAGTACTTC. The genes are TRBV20-1 and TRBJ2-7, with a tentative D call TRBD1 (6 bases). V was clipped by 6 bases and J by 9 bases, with 21 bases between them. CDR3 length equals 13 residues. Per germline, CDR1 DFQATT and CDR2 SNEGSKA (reference sequence).

The CDR3 DNA reads TGTGCCAGCAGTTTCCAGGGGTCCTACAATGAGCAGTTCTTC. It encodes CASSFQGSYNEQFF. The V call is TRBV27, the J call TRBJ2-1; tentative D call: TRBD1 (6 bases). CDR3 length equals 14 residues. The germline CDR1 and CDR2 sequences are MNHEY and SMNVEV (reference sequence). The V end was cut by 3 bases, the J end by 1 base, with 7 bases between.

CDR3 protein: CSARQGPEQYF. CDR3 nucleotide sequence: TGCAGTGCTAGACAGGGACCCGAGCAGTACTTC. V usage is TRBV20-1 and J usage is TRBJ2-7; D could derive from TRBD1 or TRBD2 (5 bases each). CDR1 and CDR2 from the germline V gene are DFQATT and SNEGSKA (reference sequence). CDR3 size: 11 residues. V lost 2 bases and J 6 bases, leaving 8 bases between the germline ends.

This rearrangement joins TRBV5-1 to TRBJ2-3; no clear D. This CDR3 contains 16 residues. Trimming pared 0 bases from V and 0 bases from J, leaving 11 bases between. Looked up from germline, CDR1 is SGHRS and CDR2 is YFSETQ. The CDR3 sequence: CASSLDSVSSTDTQYF. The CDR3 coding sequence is TGCGCCAGCAGCTTGGATTCTGTCAGTAGCACAGATACGCAGTATTTT. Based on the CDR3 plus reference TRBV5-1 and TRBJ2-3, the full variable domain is KAGVTQTPRYLIKTRGQQVTLSCSPISGHRSVSWYQQTPGQGLQFLFEYFSETQRNKGNFPGRFSGRQFSNSRSEMNVSTLELGDSALYLCASSLDSVSSTDTQYFGPGTRLTVL.

The CDR3 DNA reads as TGTGCCAGCAGCCAAGATAAGGTCCTAGCGGGGGGACATTCCTACAATGAGCAGTTCTTC. This gives the protein CASSQDKVLAGGHSYNEQFF. This rearrangement joins TRBV3-1 to TRBJ2-1; 11 nucleotides match TRBD2. V was pared by 0 bases and J by 1 base, with 11 bases of the junction left unmatched. From germline, CDR1 is LGHDT and CDR2 YNNKEL (reference sequence). The CDR3 runs to 20 residues.

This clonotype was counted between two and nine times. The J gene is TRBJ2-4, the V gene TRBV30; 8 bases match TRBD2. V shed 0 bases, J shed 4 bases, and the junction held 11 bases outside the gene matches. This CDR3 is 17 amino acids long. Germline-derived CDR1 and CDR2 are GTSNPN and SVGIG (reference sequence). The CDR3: CAWSVGWSGRTKNIQYF. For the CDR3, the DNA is TGTGCCTGGAGTGTAGGATGGAGCGGGAGAACTAAAAACATTCAGTACTTC. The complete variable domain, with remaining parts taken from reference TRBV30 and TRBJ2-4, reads SQTIHQWPATLVQPVGSPLSLECTVEGTSNPNLYWYRQAAGRGLQLLFYSVGIGQISSEVPQNLSASRPQDRQFILSSKKLLLSDSGFYLCAWSVGWSGRTKNIQYFGAGTRLSVL.

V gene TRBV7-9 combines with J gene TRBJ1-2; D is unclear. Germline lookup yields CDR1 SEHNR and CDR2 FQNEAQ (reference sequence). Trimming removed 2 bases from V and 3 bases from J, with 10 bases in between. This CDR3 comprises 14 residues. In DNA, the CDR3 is TGTGCCAGCAGCTTAAGTAGCCCGGACTATGGCTACACCTTC. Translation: CASSLSSPDYGYTF.

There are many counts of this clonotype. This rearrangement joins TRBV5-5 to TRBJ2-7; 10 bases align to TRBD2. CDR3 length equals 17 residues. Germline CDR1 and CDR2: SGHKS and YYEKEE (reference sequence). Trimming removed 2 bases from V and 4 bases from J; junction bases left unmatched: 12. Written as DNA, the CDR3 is TGTGCCAGCAGCTTTTTAGCGGGAGGAGGAGTATTATACGAGCAGTACTTC. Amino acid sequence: CASSFLAGGGVLYEQYF.

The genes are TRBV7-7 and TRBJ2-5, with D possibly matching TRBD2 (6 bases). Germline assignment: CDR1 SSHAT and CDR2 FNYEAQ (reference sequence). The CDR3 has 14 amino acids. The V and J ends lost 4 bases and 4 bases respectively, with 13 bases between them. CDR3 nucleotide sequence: TGTGCCAGCAGCTCCGGGACTCCCGCAGAGACCCAGTACTTC. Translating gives CASSSGTPAETQYF. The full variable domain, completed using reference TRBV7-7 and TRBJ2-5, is GAGVSQSPRYKVTKRGQDVTLRCDPISSHATLYWYQQALGQGPEFLTYFNYEAQPDKSGLPSDRFSAERPEGSISTLTIQRTEQRDSAMYRCASSSGTPAETQYFGPGTRLLVL.

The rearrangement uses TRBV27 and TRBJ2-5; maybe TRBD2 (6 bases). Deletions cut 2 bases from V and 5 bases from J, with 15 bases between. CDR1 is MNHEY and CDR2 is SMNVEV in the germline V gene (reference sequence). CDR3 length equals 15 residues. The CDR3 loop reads CASSLDGTPRETQYF. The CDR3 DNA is TGTGCCAGCAGTTTAGATGGGACTCCCAGGGAGACCCAGTACTTC.

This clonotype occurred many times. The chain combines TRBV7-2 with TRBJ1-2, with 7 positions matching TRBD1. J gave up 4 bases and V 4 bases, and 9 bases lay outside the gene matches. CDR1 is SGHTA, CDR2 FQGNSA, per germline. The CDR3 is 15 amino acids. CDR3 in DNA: TGTGCCAGCAGCTCAGGAGCCGGGACAGCCTATGGCTACACCTTC. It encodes CASSSGAGTAYGYTF.

DNA for the CDR3: TGTGCCAGCAGTTTACAGGTTACCACTGAAGCTTTCTTT. It codes for CASSLQVTTEAFF. The chain couples TRBV27 to TRBJ1-1; no definite D call. The CDR3 is 13 residues long. Per germline, CDR1 MNHEY and CDR2 SMNVEV (reference sequence). The V end was cut by 2 bases, the J end by 4 bases, with 8 bases between.

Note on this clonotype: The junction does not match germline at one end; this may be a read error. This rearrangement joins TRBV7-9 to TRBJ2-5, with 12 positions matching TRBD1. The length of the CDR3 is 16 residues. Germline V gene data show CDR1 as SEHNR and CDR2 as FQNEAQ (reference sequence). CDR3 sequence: CASSQTGTGGFETRYF. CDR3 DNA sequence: TGTGCCAGCAGCCAGACCGGGACAGGGGGCTTTGAGACCCGGTACTTC.

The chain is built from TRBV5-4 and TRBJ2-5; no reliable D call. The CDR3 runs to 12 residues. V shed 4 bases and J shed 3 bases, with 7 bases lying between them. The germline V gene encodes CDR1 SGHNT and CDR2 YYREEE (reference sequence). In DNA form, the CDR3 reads TGTGCCAGCAGCGCCCCTAAAGAGACCCAGTACTTC. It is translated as CASSAPKETQYF.

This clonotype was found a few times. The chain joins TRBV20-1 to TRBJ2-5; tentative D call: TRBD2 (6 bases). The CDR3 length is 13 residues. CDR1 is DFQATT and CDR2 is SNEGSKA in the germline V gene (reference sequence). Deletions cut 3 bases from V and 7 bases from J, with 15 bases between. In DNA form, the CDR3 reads TGCAGTGCTAGCGGCGGGGAGGTGGGGACCCAGTACTTC. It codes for CSASGGEVGTQYF.

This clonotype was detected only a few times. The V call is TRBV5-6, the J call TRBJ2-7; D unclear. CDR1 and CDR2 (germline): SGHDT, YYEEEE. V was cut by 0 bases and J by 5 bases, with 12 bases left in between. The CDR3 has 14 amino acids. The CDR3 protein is CASSLGQVVDEQYF. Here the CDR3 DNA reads TGTGCCAGCAGCTTGGGCCAGGTTGTCGACGAGCAGTACTTC.

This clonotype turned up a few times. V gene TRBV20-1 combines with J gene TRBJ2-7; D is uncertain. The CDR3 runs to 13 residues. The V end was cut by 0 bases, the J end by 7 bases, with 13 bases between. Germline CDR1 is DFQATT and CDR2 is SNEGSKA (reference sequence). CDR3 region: CSARDSVGGEQYF. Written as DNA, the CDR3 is TGCAGTGCTAGAGATTCAGTGGGCGGTGAGCAGTACTTC.

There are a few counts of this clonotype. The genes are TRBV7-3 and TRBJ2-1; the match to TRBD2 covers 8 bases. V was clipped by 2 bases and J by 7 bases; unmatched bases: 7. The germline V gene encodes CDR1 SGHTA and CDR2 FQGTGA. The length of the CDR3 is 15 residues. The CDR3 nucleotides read TGTGCCAGCAGCTTAGTAGCGGGGCCCAGGAATGAGCAGTTCTTC. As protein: CASSLVAGPRNEQFF. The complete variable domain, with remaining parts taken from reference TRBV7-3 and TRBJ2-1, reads GAGVSQTPSNKVTEKGKYVELRCDPISGHTALYWYRQSLGQGPEFLIYFQGTGAADDSGLPNDRFFAVRPEGSVSTLKIQRTERGDSAVYLCASSLVAGPRNEQFFGPGTRLTVL.

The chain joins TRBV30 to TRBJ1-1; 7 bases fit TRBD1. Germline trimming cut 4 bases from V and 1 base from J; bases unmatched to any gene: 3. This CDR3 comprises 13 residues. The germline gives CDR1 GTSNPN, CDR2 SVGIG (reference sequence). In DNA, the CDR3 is TGTGCCTGGAATAAGGGGGCGAACACTGAAGCTTTCTTT. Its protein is CAWNKGANTEAFF.

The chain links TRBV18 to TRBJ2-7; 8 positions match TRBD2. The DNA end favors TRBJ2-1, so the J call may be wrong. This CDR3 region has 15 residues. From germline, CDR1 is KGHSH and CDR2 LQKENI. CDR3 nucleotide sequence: TGTGCCAGCTCACCACGTGGGTTAGCGGGAAGTGAGCAGTTCTTC. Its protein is CASSPRGLAGSEQFF.

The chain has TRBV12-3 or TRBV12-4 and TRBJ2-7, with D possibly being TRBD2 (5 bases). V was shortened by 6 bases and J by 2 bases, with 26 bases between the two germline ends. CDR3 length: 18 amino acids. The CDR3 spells CASSLRTVTRGGAYEQYF. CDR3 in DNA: TGTGCCAGCAGCCTGCGGACCGTTACCCGAGGAGGAGCCTACGAGCAGTACTTC.